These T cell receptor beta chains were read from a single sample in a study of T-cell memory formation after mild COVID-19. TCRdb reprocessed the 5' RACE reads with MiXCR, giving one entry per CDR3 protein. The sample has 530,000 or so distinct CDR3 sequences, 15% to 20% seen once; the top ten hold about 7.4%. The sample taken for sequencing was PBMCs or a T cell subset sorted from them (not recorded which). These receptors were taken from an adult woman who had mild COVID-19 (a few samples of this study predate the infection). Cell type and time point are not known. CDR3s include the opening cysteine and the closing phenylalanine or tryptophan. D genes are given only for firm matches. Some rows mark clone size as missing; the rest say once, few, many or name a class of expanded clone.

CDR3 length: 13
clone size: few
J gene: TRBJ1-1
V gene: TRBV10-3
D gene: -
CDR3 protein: CAITPTANTEAFF
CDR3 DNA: TGTGCCATCACCCCGACAGCGAACACTGAAGCTTTCTTT

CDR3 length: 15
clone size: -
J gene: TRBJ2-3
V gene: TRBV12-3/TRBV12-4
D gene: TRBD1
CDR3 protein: CASRDRGFYADTQYF
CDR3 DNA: TGTGCCAGCAGGGACAGGGGTTTTTACGCAGATACGCAGTATTTT

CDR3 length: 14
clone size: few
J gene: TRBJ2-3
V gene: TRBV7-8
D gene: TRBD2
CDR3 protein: CASRRSGGTDTQYF
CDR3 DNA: TGTGCCAGCAGACGTAGCGGGGGCACAGATACGCAGTATTTT

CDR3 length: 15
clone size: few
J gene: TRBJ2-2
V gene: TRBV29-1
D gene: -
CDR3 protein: CSVEYGTTNTGELFF
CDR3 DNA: TGCAGCGTTGAATATGGGACCACGAACACCGGGGAGCTGTTTTTT

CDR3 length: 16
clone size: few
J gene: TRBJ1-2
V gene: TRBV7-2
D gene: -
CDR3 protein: CASSLALLDSNYGYTF
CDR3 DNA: TGTGCCAGCAGCTTAGCTTTATTGGACAGCAACTATGGCTACACCTTC

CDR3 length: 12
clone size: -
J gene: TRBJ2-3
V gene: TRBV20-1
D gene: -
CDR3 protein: CSATKDTDTQYF
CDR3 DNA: TGCAGTGCAACGAAGGACACAGATACGCAGTATTTT

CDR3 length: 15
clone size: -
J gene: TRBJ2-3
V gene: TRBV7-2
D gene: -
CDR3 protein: CASSPRGLNLDTQYF
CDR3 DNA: TGTGCCAGCAGCCCCCGCGGCCTGAATTTAGATACGCAGTATTTT

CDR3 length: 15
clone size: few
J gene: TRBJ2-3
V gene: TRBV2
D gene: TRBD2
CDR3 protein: CASSEWREGQDTQYF
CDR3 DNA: TGTGCCAGCAGTGAATGGCGGGAGGGCCAAGATACGCAGTATTTT

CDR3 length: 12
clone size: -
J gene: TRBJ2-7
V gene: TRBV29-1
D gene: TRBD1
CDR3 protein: CSVGQGSYEQYF
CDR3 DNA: TGCAGCGTCGGACAGGGATCCTACGAGCAGTACTTC

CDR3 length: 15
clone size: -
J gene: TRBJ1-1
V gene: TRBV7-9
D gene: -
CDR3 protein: CASSFRYGANTEAFF
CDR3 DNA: TGTGCCAGCAGCTTTCGATACGGGGCGAACACTGAAGCTTTCTTT

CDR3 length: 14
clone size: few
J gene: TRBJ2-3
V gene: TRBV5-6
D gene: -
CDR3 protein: CASSLRDRRDTQYF
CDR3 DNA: TGTGCCAGCAGCTTGAGAGACAGACGAGATACGCAGTATTTT

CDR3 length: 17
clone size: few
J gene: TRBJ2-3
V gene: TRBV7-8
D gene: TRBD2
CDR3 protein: CASSLIRTSSGTDTQYF
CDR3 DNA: TGTGCCAGCAGCCTAATTCGGACTAGCTCAGGGACAGATACGCAGTATTTT

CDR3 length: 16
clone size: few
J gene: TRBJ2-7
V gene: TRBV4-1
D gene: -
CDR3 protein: CASSQVRGPPPYEQYF
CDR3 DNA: TGCGCCAGCAGCCAAGTCCGGGGCCCTCCTCCCTACGAGCAGTACTTC

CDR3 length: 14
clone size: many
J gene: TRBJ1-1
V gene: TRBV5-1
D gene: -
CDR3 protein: CASTVDGMNTEAFF
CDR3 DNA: TGCGCCAGCACCGTAGACGGGATGAACACTGAAGCTTTCTTT

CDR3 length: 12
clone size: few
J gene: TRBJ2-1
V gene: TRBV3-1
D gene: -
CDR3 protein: CASSQDRLVQFF
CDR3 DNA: TGTGCCAGCAGCCAAGATCGCCTAGTACAGTTCTTC

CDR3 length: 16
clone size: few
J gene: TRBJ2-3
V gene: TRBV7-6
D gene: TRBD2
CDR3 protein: CASTQGASGTTDTQYF
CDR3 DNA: TGTGCCAGCACCCAAGGCGCTAGCGGAACCACAGATACGCAGTATTTT

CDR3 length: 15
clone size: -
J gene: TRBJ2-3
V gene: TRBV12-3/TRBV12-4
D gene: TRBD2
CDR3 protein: CASSLTSGGPDTQYF
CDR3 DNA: TGTGCCAGCAGTTTAACTAGCGGGGGCCCAGATACGCAGTATTTT

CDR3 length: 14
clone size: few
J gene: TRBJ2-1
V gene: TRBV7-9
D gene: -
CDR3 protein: CASSLEQGLNEQFF
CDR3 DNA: TGTGCCAGCAGCTTAGAGCAGGGGTTAAATGAGCAGTTCTTC

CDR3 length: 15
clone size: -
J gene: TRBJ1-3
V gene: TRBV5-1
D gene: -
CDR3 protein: CASSLGPERGNTIYF
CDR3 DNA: TGCGCCAGCAGCTTGGGCCCGGAGAGGGGAAACACCATATATTTT

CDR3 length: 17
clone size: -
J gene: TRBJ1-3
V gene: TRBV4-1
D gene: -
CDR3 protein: CASSQQGSGVSGNTIYF
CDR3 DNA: TGCGCCAGCAGCCAACAGGGAAGTGGAGTCTCTGGAAACACCATATATTTT

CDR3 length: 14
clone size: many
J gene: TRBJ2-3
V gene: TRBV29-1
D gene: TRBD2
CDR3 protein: CSVLAGGSADTQYF
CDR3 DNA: TGCAGCGTCCTAGCGGGAGGCTCCGCAGATACGCAGTATTTT

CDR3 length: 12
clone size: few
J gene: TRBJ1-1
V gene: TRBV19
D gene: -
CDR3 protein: CASSMQTTEAFF
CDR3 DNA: TGTGCCAGTAGTATGCAGACCACTGAAGCTTTCTTT

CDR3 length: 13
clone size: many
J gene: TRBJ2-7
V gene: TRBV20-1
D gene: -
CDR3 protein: CSASKQGGDEQYF
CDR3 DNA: TGCAGTGCTAGTAAACAGGGAGGCGACGAGCAGTACTTC

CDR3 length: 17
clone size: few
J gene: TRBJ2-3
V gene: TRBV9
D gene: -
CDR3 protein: CASSVEGALTRTDTQYF
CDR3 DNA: TGTGCCAGCAGCGTAGAGGGCGCTTTAACTCGCACAGATACGCAGTATTTT

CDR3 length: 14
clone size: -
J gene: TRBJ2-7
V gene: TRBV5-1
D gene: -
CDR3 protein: CASSLAAADYEQYF
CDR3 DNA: TGCGCCAGCAGCTTGGCGGCAGCGGACTACGAGCAGTACTTC

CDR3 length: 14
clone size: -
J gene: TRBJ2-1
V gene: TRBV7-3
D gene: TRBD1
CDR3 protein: CASSGTGYTNEQFF
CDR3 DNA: TGTGCCAGCAGCGGGACAGGGTACACCAATGAGCAGTTCTTC

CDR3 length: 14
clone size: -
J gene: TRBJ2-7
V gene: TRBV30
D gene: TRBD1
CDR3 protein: CAWSRQGAAYEQYF
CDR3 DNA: TGTGCCTGGAGTAGACAGGGGGCCGCCTACGAGCAGTACTTC

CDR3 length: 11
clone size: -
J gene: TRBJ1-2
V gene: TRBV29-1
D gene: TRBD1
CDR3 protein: CAGQGSYGYTF
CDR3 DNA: TGCGCGGGACAGGGGAGCTATGGCTACACCTTC

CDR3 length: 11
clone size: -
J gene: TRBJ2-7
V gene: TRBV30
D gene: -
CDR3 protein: CAWSIAYEQYF
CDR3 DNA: TGTGCCTGGAGTATCGCGTACGAGCAGTACTTC

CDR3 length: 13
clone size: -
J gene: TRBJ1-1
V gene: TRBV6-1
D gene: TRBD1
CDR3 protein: CASRGTGGDEAFF
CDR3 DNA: TGTGCCAGCCGCGGGACAGGGGGCGATGAAGCTTTCTTT

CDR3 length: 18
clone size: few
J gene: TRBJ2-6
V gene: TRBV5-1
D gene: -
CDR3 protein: CASSLDPSMSSGANVLTF
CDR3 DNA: TGCGCCAGCAGCTTGGATCCGTCGATGAGCTCTGGGGCCAACGTCCTGACTTTC

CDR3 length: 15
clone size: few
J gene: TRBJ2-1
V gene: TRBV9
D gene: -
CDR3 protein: CASSVSGDPYNEQFF
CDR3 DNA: TGTGCCAGCAGCGTATCCGGGGATCCCTACAATGAGCAGTTCTTC

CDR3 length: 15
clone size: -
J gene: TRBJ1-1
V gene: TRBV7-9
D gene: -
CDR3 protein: CASSFMGVGSTEAFF
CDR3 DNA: TGTGCCAGCAGCTTTATGGGGGTTGGGAGCACTGAAGCTTTCTTT